The 27 T cell receptor beta chains below come from one sample, sequenced in a study of CD8 T cells in Susac syndrome. The authors reverse transcribed about 0.45 to 1 ug RNA with random hexamers. One entry per CDR3 protein results from TCRdb running MiXCR on the immunoSEQ multiplex PCR reads. The top ten clones hold around 0.43% of a sample with roughly 84,000 distinct CDR3 sequences, 95% to 97% of them seen once. Sequenced material: CD8+ T cells from PBMCs. The receptor set was obtained from a human donor with Susac syndrome.

This clonotype was observed once. The V call is TRBV4-3, the J call TRBJ2-7; 10 nucleotides line up with TRBD2. This CDR3 spans 16 amino acids. The J segment lost 0 bases and the V segment lost 1 base, leaving 3 bases of the junction unmatched. Germline V gene lookup returns CDR1 LGHNA and CDR2 YSLEER. The CDR3 nucleotides are TGCGCCAGCAGCCAAGGCCCTAGCGGGAGCTCCTACGAGCAGTACTTC. Protein: CASSQGPSGSSYEQYF.

The V and J genes are TRBV10-3 and TRBJ2-7; weak D call: TRBD2 (6 bases). CDR1 is ENHRY and CDR2 is SYGVKD in the germline V gene. This CDR3 is built from 12 residues. Trimming pared 10 bases from V and 6 bases from J, leaving 16 bases between. The CDR3 DNA reads TGTGCCACCGCCCAGTCGGGGGTCGAGCAGTACTTC. Translating it yields CATAQSGVEQYF.

This clonotype was detected only once. The rearrangement links TRBV19 to TRBJ2-1; D is tentatively TRBD1 or TRBD2 (6 bases each). The CDR3 sequence is 13 residues long. CDR1 LNHDA and CDR2 SQIVND come from the germline V gene (reference sequence). Trimming took 4 bases from V and 7 from J, leaving 11 bases between them. The CDR3 nucleotides are TGTGCCAGTAGTACGGGGGCCAAGAATGAGCAGTTCTTC. Amino acid sequence: CASSTGAKNEQFF. Drawing the rest from reference TRBV19 and TRBJ2-1, the complete variable domain is DGGITQSPKYLFRKEGQNVTLSCEQNLNHDAMYWYRQDPGQGLRLIYYSQIVNDFQKGDIAEGYSVSREKKESFPLTVTSAQKNPTAFYLCASSTGAKNEQFFGPGTRLTVL.

The chain couples TRBV20-1 to TRBJ2-5; tentatively, D is TRBD1 or TRBD2 (5 bases each). The germline V and J ends were trimmed by 6 bases and 7 bases, with 15 bases remaining between them. The CDR3 runs 12 residues. Per germline, CDR1 DFQATT and CDR2 SNEGSKA (reference sequence). CDR3 sequence (DNA): TGCAGTGCGAGATGGGGGAGCCGGACCCAGTACTTC. Residues: CSARWGSRTQYF.

V gene TRBV5-4 combines with J gene TRBJ2-1; D might be TRBD1 or TRBD2, each matching 5 bases. V was cut by 1 base and J by 8 bases, with 10 bases left in between. Germline V gene sequence: CDR1 SGHNT, CDR2 YYREEE (reference sequence). This CDR3 contains 13 residues. CDR3 protein: CASSLLGDDEQFF. The CDR3 DNA is TGTGCCAGCAGCTTGTTGGGGGATGATGAGCAGTTCTTC.

This clonotype was observed a single time. CDR3 sequence: CASSPQRVSYNEQFF. The DNA of the CDR3 is TGCGCCAGCAGCCCCCAGCGGGTCTCCTACAATGAGCAGTTCTTC. The chain is built from TRBV4-3 and TRBJ2-1, with TRBD2 as a possible D gene (6 bases). The CDR3 has 15 residues. CDR1 and CDR2 from the germline V gene are LGHNA and YSLEER. The V end was cut by 4 bases, the J end by 0 bases, with 10 bases between.

The rearrangement joins TRBV30 to TRBJ2-5; D call uncertain. This CDR3 contains 13 residues. Germline V gene lookup returns CDR1 GTSNPN and CDR2 SVGIG (reference sequence). Trimming stripped 0 bases from V and 4 bases from J, with 9 bases between. Written as DNA, the CDR3 is TGTGCCTGGAGTGTATCCAGGAGAGAGACCCAGTACTTC. It encodes CAWSVSRRETQYF.

The V call is TRBV15, the J call TRBJ2-4; tentatively, D is TRBD1 (6 bases). Trimming removed 8 bases at V and 9 bases at J, with 14 bases between. The CDR3 totals 12 residues. The germline gives CDR1 LNHNV, CDR2 YYDKDF (reference sequence). The CDR3 protein is CATGTGSGIQYF. DNA for the CDR3: TGTGCCACCGGCACAGGGTCGGGCATTCAGTACTTC.

The rearrangement joins TRBV19 to TRBJ2-7; a weak D match, TRBD2 (5 bases). The V gene's germline CDR1 is LNHDA and CDR2 SQIVND (reference sequence). Trimming stripped 5 bases from V and 0 bases from J, with 8 bases between. There are 13 residues in the CDR3. CDR3 in amino acids: CASSGGSSYEQYF. The CDR3 nucleotides are TGTGCCAGTAGTGGAGGAAGCTCCTACGAGCAGTACTTC. Based on the CDR3 plus reference TRBV19 and TRBJ2-7, the full variable domain is DGGITQSPKYLFRKEGQNVTLSCEQNLNHDAMYWYRQDPGQGLRLIYYSQIVNDFQKGDIAEGYSVSREKKESFPLTVTSAQKNPTAFYLCASSGGSSYEQYFGPGTRLTVT.

This clonotype was counted once. This sequence joins TRBV30 and TRBJ2-7; D not certain. CDR1 GTSNPN and CDR2 SVGIG come from the germline V gene (reference sequence). The CDR3 is 15 residues long. Trimming took off 3 bases at V and 2 bases at J, with 17 bases between the two ends. CDR3 nucleotides: TGTGCCTGGAGCTACAATGGCGTCAATCCCTACGAGCAGTACTTC. Translating gives CAWSYNGVNPYEQYF.

J is TRBJ2-3 and V is TRBV7-3, with D maybe TRBD1 (6 bases). CDR1 is SGHTA and CDR2 is FQGTGA in the germline V gene. The CDR3 consists of 14 residues. Trimming stripped 5 bases from V and 0 bases from J, with 9 bases between. The CDR3 bases are TGTGCCAGCAGCCCGGACAGTAGCACAGATACGCAGTATTTT. Translated: CASSPDSSTDTQYF.

This chain joins TRBV7-8 and TRBJ2-7; D possibly corresponds to TRBD1 (5 bases). This CDR3 comprises 15 residues. CDR1 and CDR2 from the germline V gene are SGHVS and FQNEAQ. V shed 1 base and J shed 2 bases, with 12 bases lying between them. CDR3 DNA: TGTGCCAGCAGCTTAGGGACATCCCCTCCCTACGAGCAGTACGTC. As protein: CASSLGTSPPYEQYV.

Relative to its sample, this clonotype is medium-sized. The chain carries TRBV5-6 and TRBJ1-5; D unresolved. V was shortened by 0 bases and J by 2 bases, with 0 bases between the two germline ends. CDR1 is SGHDT and CDR2 is YYEEEE in the germline V gene. The length of the CDR3 is 12 residues. CDR3 in amino acids: CASSLGNQPQHF. CDR3 coding DNA: TGTGCCAGCAGCTTGGGCAATCAGCCCCAGCATTTT.

The rearrangement links TRBV12-3 or TRBV12-4 to TRBJ1-2, with D unclear. Trimming shortened V by 5 bases and J by 8 bases, and 15 bases separated the two germline ends. The CDR3 has 13 amino acids. In DNA, the CDR3 is TGTGCCAGCAGTCCTACGCTCTCGGGAGGCTACACCTTC. It is translated as CASSPTLSGGYTF.

The chain combines TRBV6-2 or TRBV6-3 with TRBJ2-7; perhaps TRBD1 as D (5 bases). Germline CDR1 is MNHEY and CDR2 is SVGEGT. The CDR3 contains 12 residues. With 2 bases removed from V and 3 bases from J, the gap between germline ends came to 5 bases. The CDR3 is CASSYTGYEQYV. The CDR3 region has the DNA TGTGCCAGCAGTTACACAGGCTACGAGCAGTACGTC.

The gene calls are TRBV28 and TRBJ1-2; a possible D gene is TRBD1 (5 bases). Germline V gene lookup returns CDR1 MDHEN and CDR2 SYDVKM. This CDR3 comprises 13 residues. The V end was cut by 6 bases, the J end by 4 bases, with 12 bases between. CDR3 bases: TGTGCCAGCAGGAAGGGGCTGGGCTATGGCTACACCTTC. The encoded protein is CASRKGLGYGYTF.

The chain uses TRBV29-1 and TRBJ1-2; no definite D call. Germline V gives CDR1 SQVTM, CDR2 ANQGSEA. The CDR3 consists of 14 residues. Trimming removed 0 bases at V and 0 bases at J, with 8 bases between. This CDR3 is CSVEEIGANYGYTF. Here the CDR3 DNA reads TGCAGCGTTGAAGAAATCGGGGCTAACTATGGCTACACCTTC.

The chain has TRBV14 and TRBJ2-1, with D perhaps TRBD1 (6 bases). The CDR3 length is 15 residues. Germline V gene data show CDR1 as SGHDN and CDR2 as FVKESK. Trimming stripped 8 bases from V and 5 bases from J, with 19 bases between. The CDR3 region is CASRAWGQADNEQFF. The CDR3 DNA sequence: TGTGCCAGCCGGGCTTGGGGGCAGGCCGACAATGAGCAGTTCTTC.

V usage is TRBV24-1 and J usage is TRBJ2-1, with 8 bases fitting TRBD1. CDR1 and CDR2 from the germline V gene are KGHDR and SFDVKD. CDR3 size: 16 residues. With V trimmed by 7 bases and J by 1 base, 8 bases remained unmatched. The CDR3 DNA is TGTGCCACCAGCGAGGACAGGGATGGATCCTACAATGAGCAGTTCTTC. Protein: CATSEDRDGSYNEQFF.

The chain links TRBV29-1 to TRBJ1-2; a weak D match, TRBD1 (6 bases). The CDR3 extends over 12 amino acids. Germline-derived CDR1 and CDR2 are SQVTM and ANQGSEA. V lost 6 bases, J lost 8 bases, and 16 bases lay in between. As DNA, the CDR3 is TGCAGCGTCCAAGGGGGGGCAGACGGCTACACCTTC. It is translated as CSVQGGADGYTF.

V gene TRBV30 combines with J gene TRBJ1-5, with D perhaps TRBD1 (6 bases). The V end lost 0 bases, the J end lost 6 bases, and 12 bases lay between the germline ends. The CDR3 consists of 14 residues. CDR1 and CDR2 (germline): GTSNPN, SVGIG (reference sequence). DNA of the CDR3: TGTGCCTGGAGTGTTACCAGGGGCGGTCAGCCCCAGCATTTT. Protein sequence: CAWSVTRGGQPQHF.

This clonotype was detected only once. The chain links TRBV2 to TRBJ2-6, with D unclear. The CDR3 covers 12 residues. The ends were cut back, 6 bases at V and 4 bases at J, with 4 bases in the middle. CDR1 and CDR2 (germline): SNHLY, FYNNEI. This CDR3 reads CASRRGANVLTF. The CDR3, as DNA: TGTGCCAGCAGAAGGGGGGCCAACGTCCTGACTTTC. Using reference TRBV2 and TRBJ2-6 for the parts outside the CDR3, the full variable domain is EPEVTQTPSHQVTQMGQEVILRCVPISNHLYFYWYRQILGQKVEFLVSFYNNEISEKSEIFDDQFSVERPDGSNFTLKIRSTKLEDSAMYFCASRRGANVLTFGAGSRLTVL.

The DNA of the CDR3 is TGTGCCAGCAGCCCCGGGAACCATTCACCCCTCCACTTT. This gives the protein CASSPGNHSPLHF. The genes are TRBV14 and TRBJ1-6; no firm D call. CDR1 SGHDN and CDR2 FVKESK come from the germline V gene. This CDR3 spans 13 amino acids. V lost 4 bases to trimming and J lost 8 bases, with 9 bases between them. Full variable domain (remainder filled in from reference TRBV14 and TRBJ1-6): EAGVTQFPSHSVIEKGQTVTLRCDPISGHDNLYWYRRVMGKEIKFLLHFVKESKQDESGMPNNRFLAERTGGTYSTLKVQPAELEDSGVYFCASSPGNHSPLHFGNGTRLTVT.

This clonotype appeared once. The chain recombines TRBV29-1 with TRBJ2-3; D is undetermined. Germline lookup yields CDR1 SQVTM and CDR2 ANQGSEA. Trimming stripped 2 bases from V and 2 bases from J, with 8 bases between. The CDR3 covers 13 residues. CDR3 amino acids: CSVEIENTDTQYF. CDR3 DNA: TGCAGCGTTGAAATAGAAAACACAGATACGCAGTATTTT.

This chain links TRBV30 with TRBJ2-3; D not resolved. V lost 0 bases and J 4 bases, leaving 8 bases between the germline ends. The CDR3 is 13 residues long. Per the germline V gene, CDR1 is GTSNPN and CDR2 is SVGIG (reference sequence). The CDR3 reads CAWSVASPDTQYF. The CDR3 nucleotides are TGTGCCTGGAGTGTTGCCTCCCCAGATACGCAGTATTTT.

The chain recombines TRBV11-2 with TRBJ2-5, with TRBD2 matching over 13 bases. With V trimmed by 6 bases and J by 4 bases, 5 bases remained unmatched. The CDR3 sequence is 15 residues long. Germline lookup yields CDR1 SGHAT and CDR2 FQNNGV. The CDR3 DNA sequence: TGTGCCAGCAGTACACTAGCGGGGGGGCCAGAGACCCAGTACTTC. As protein: CASSTLAGGPETQYF.

This clonotype showed up just once. J is TRBJ1-2 and V is TRBV5-4; D uncertain. From germline, CDR1 is SGHNT and CDR2 YYREEE (reference sequence). V lost 6 bases, J lost 3 bases, and 15 bases lay in between. This CDR3 spans 14 amino acids. CDR3 nucleotides: TGTGCCAGCACCGACGGGATGGTGGACTATGGCTACACCTTC. Translation gives CASTDGMVDYGYTF.